Listed here are 6 T cell receptor beta chains from one sample, sequenced in a study of cytomegalovirus exposure and HLA in healthy donors. A multiplex PCR was run with 60 Vbeta primers and 13 Jbeta primers. Sequenced by immunoSEQ multiplex PCR; TCRdb stores in-frame clones only, minus some. The repertoire holds some 110,000 clones, 77% seen once, with roughly 12% in the top ten. The sample was PBMCs. The source is a woman aged 40 to 50 in good health and CMV-seropositive.

The CDR3 DNA reads TGTGCCACCAGCCAAGCGGTTGTGAAGACCCAGTACTTC. It encodes CATSQAVVKTQYF. The gene calls are TRBV15 and TRBJ2-5; maybe TRBD2 (5 bases). CDR3 length: 13 residues. The V end was cut by 5 bases, the J end by 6 bases, with 13 bases between. Germline values: CDR1 LNHNV, CDR2 YYDKDF (reference sequence).

The V call is TRBV5-1, the J call TRBJ1-4; D is perhaps TRBD1 (5 bases). Germline V gene lookup returns CDR1 SGHRS and CDR2 YFSETQ. This CDR3 contains 14 residues. With 5 bases removed from V and 3 bases from J, the gap between germline ends came to 11 bases. The chain's CDR3 is CASRPPGANEKLFF. Written as DNA, the CDR3 is TGCGCCAGCAGACCCCCGGGGGCTAATGAAAAACTGTTTTTT.

This chain connects TRBV30 to TRBJ2-1; tentatively, D is TRBD1 (5 bases). Looked up from germline, CDR1 is GTSNPN and CDR2 is SVGIG (reference sequence). Trimming shortened V by 0 bases and J by 4 bases, and 10 bases separated the two germline ends. The CDR3 covers 14 residues. For the CDR3, the DNA is TGTGCCTGGAGTGTAGGGGCGACGTACAATGAGCAGTTCTTC. Its translation is CAWSVGATYNEQFF.

The chain uses TRBV11-2 and TRBJ1-3; maybe TRBD1 (6 bases). V shed 0 bases and J shed 0 bases, with 21 bases lying between them. CDR1 SGHAT and CDR2 FQNNGV come from the germline V gene. This CDR3 comprises 20 residues. The CDR3 nucleotides read TGTGCCAGCAGCTTAGAGGGAGGGCCGGGACAAAGACTCTCTGGAAACACCATATATTTT. Amino acids: CASSLEGGPGQRLSGNTIYF.

V and J are TRBV7-3 and TRBJ2-2, with TRBD2 matching over 10 bases. V trimming: 2 bases; J trimming: 6 bases; junction bases outside the gene matches: 9. The CDR3 totals 17 residues. Germline CDR1 and CDR2: SGHTA and FQGTGA. CDR3 residues: CASSLVSGRASAGELFF. The CDR3 nucleotides read TGTGCCAGCAGCTTAGTGAGCGGGAGGGCTTCAGCCGGGGAGCTGTTTTTT.

The chain carries TRBV2 and TRBJ1-5, with D unclear. Trimming cost V 2 bases and J 6 bases, with 14 bases left between them. The CDR3 has 15 residues. Germline V gives CDR1 SNHLY, CDR2 FYNNEI. DNA for the CDR3: TGTGCCAGCAGTGAAAATGCGGCCGGAGGTCAGCCCCAGCATTTT. Residues: CASSENAAGGQPQHF.